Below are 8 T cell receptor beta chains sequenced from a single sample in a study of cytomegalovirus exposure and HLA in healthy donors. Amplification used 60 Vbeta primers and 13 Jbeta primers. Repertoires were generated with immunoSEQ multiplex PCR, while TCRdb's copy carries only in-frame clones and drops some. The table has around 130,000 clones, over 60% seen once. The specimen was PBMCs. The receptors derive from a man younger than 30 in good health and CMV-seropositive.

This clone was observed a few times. CDR3 bases: TGTGCCACCAGCAGCTCAAAGGGGGCAACTAATGAAAAACTGTTTTTT. As protein: CATSSSKGATNEKLFF. The gene calls are TRBV15 and TRBJ1-4; tentative D call: TRBD1 (6 bases). The CDR3 is 16 residues long. With 3 bases removed from V and 0 bases from J, the gap between germline ends came to 11 bases. Germline V gene sequence: CDR1 LNHNV, CDR2 YYDKDF (reference sequence).

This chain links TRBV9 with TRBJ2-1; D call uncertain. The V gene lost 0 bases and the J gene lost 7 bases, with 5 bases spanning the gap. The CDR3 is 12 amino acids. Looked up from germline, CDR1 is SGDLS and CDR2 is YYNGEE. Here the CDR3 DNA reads TGTGCCAGCAGCGTAGGCGCAAATGAGCAGTTCTTC. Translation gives CASSVGANEQFF.

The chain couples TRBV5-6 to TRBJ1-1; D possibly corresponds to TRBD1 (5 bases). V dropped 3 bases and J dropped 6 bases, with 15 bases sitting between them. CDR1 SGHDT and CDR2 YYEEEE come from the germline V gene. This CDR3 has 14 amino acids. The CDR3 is CASSSVRQFPEAFF. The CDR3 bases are TGTGCCAGCAGCTCGGTTAGACAGTTTCCTGAAGCTTTCTTT.

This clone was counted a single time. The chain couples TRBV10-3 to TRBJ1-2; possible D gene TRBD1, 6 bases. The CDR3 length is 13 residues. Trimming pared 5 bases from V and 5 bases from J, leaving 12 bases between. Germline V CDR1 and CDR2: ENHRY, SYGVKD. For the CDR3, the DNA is TGTGCCATCAGTACAGGGAGTACGTATGGCTACACCTTC. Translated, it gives CAISTGSTYGYTF.

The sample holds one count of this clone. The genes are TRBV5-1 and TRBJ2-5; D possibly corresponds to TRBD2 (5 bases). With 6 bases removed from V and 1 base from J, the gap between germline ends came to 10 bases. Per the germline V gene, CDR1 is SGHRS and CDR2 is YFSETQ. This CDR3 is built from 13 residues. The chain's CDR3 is CASNRGSQETQYF. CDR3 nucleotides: TGCGCCAGCAATCGTGGGAGCCAAGAGACCCAGTACTTC.

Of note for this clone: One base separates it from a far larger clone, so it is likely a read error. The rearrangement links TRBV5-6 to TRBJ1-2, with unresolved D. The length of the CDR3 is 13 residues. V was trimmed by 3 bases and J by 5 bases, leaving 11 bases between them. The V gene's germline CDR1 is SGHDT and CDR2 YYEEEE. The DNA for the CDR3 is TGTGCCAGCAGCTACGGGGATGGTTATGGCTACACCTTC. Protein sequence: CASSYGDGYGYTF.

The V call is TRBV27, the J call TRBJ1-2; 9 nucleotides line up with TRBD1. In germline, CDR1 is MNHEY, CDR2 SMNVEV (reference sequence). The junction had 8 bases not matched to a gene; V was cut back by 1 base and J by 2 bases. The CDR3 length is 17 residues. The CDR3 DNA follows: TGTGCCAGCAGTTTATTAGTTACAGGGGGCGCGAACTATGGCTACACCTTC. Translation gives CASSLLVTGGANYGYTF.

In DNA, the CDR3 is TGTGCCAGCAGTGAAATTGGCGGGAGCCACACCGGGGAGCTGTTTTTT. Translation gives CASSEIGGSHTGELFF. V and J are TRBV25-1 and TRBJ2-2, with 7 bases lining up with TRBD2. The V gene end was trimmed by 2 bases and the J gene end by 3 bases; junction bases not matched to a gene: 6. The V gene's germline CDR1 is MGHDK and CDR2 SYGVNS. This CDR3 contains 16 residues. Full variable domain (rest looked up from reference TRBV25-1 and TRBJ2-2): EADIYQTPRYLVIGTGKKITLECSQTMGHDKMYWYQQDPGMELHLIHYSYGVNSTEKGDLSSESTVSRIRTEHFPLTLESARPSHTSQYLCASSEIGGSHTGELFFGEGSRLTVL.